This passage covers 27 T cell receptor beta chains from one sample sequenced in a study of breast tumors, draining lymph nodes, adjacent tissues. Samples came from axillary lymph nodes draining the breast cancer. One entry per CDR3 protein, called by TCRdb with MiXCR from the multiplex PCR reads. The data hold 180,000 or so distinct CDR3 sequences, with around 33% observed a single time. Sequencing used axillary lymph node tissue. The receptors here all came from a female donor with breast cancer. Some clones in this sample may be carry-over from other donors' samples.

At least ten counts were recorded for this clonotype. The chain links TRBV5-7 to TRBJ1-5, with 7 bases aligning to TRBD1. TRBV5-7 counts as an open reading frame of uncertain function. The CDR3 covers 15 residues. J was trimmed by 1 base and V by 5 bases; bases with no gene match: 6. CDR3 coding DNA: TGTGCCAGCAGTTATGTACAGGGGAGCAATCAGCCCCAGCATTTT. Encoded protein: CASSYVQGSNQPQHF.

For this clonotype: This CDR3 fails to terminate in the conserved phenylalanine or tryptophan, so it likely reflects a read error. The genes are TRBV14 and TRBJ2-3; D ambiguous. The CDR3 has 15 amino acids. The germline gives CDR1 SGHDN, CDR2 FVKESK. The V end lost 4 bases, the J end lost 6 bases, and 17 bases lay between the germline ends. The CDR3 reads CASSPHSGVEDTQYL. In DNA form, the CDR3 reads TGTGCCAGCAGCCCCCACTCAGGCGTCGAGGATACGCAGTATCTT.

The V and J genes are TRBV10-3 and TRBJ1-5; a possible D gene is TRBD1 (6 bases). CDR3 length: 14 residues. Germline assignment: CDR1 ENHRY and CDR2 SYGVKD. In DNA form, the CDR3 reads TGTGCTAGAATGGGCCAGGGGAAAAATCAGCCCCAGCATTTT. It is translated as CARMGQGKNQPQHF.

This chain uses TRBV5-6 with TRBJ1-2; the D gene is possibly TRBD1 (6 bases). The CDR3 covers 16 residues. Trimming removed 1 base from V and 8 bases from J, with 21 bases in between. CDR1 SGHDT and CDR2 YYEEEE come from the germline V gene. The CDR3 nucleotides read TGTGCCAGCAGCTTGACAGGGCCTATGGGGGACTCGGGCTACACCTTC. Its protein product is CASSLTGPMGDSGYTF.

The V and J genes are TRBV6-6 and TRBJ1-3; D gene unclear. The CDR3 has 15 residues. V lost 5 bases, J lost 3 bases, and 14 bases lay in between. CDR1 MNHNY and CDR2 SVGAGI come from the germline V gene (reference sequence). The CDR3 spells CASSPRWVHGNTIYF. The CDR3 coding sequence is TGTGCCAGCAGTCCCAGGTGGGTCCATGGAAACACCATATATTTT.

V and J are TRBV19 and TRBJ2-2, with D uncertain. Trimming removed 7 bases from V and 4 bases from J, with 7 bases in between. The germline V gene encodes CDR1 LNHDA and CDR2 SQIVND (reference sequence). This CDR3 spans 12 amino acids. CDR3 residues: CASKGLTGELFF. The CDR3 coding sequence is TGTGCCAGTAAGGGCCTCACCGGGGAGCTGTTTTTT.

In the case of this clonotype: This could be a read error, since a much larger clone is one nucleotide away. The rearrangement joins TRBV5-4 to TRBJ2-7, with D unclear. Germline V CDR1 and CDR2: SGHNT, YYREEE (reference sequence). The CDR3 extends over 11 amino acids. The CDR3 loop reads CACSDAVERYF. For the CDR3, the DNA is TGTGCCTGCAGCGACGCTGTCGAGCGGTACTTC.

This clonotype was counted ten times or more. The chain combines TRBV20-1 with TRBJ2-7; D unclear. Trimming left V 3 bases short and J 1 base short, with 7 bases between. CDR3 length: 12 amino acids. Germline V gives CDR1 DFQATT, CDR2 SNEGSKA (reference sequence). CDR3 DNA sequence: TGCAGTGCTAGCCCTAGGTCCTACGAGCAGTACTTC. Amino acids: CSASPRSYEQYF.

This clonotype was seen a single time. This chain connects TRBV15 to TRBJ2-2; 7 nucleotides line up with TRBD2. The trim removed 4 bases at V and 6 bases at J, leaving 2 bases unmatched. CDR1 is LNHNV and CDR2 is YYDKDF in the germline V gene (reference sequence). The CDR3 has 13 residues. The CDR3 is CATSIGGSGELFF. The CDR3 DNA reads as TGTGCCACCAGCATCGGGGGGTCCGGGGAGCTGTTTTTT.

This clonotype has at least ten counts. V usage is TRBV20-1 and J usage is TRBJ2-7, with 9 bases aligning to TRBD2. The CDR3 extends over 14 amino acids. V was clipped by 7 bases and J by 5 bases; unmatched bases: 12. Germline V lookup: CDR1 DFQATT, CDR2 SNEGSKA (reference sequence). The CDR3 sequence is CSERGGGGPDEQYF. DNA for the CDR3: TGCAGTGAGAGGGGCGGGGGGGGGCCCGACGAGCAGTACTTC.

This clonotype was detected ten times or more. The V gene is TRBV18, the J gene TRBJ1-6; TRBD1 aligns across 10 bases. V was pared by 3 bases and J by 14 bases, with 7 bases of the junction left unmatched. Germline CDR1 KGHSH, CDR2 LQKENI. The CDR3 consists of 14 residues. The CDR3: CASSPSDRGQSLHF. CDR3 coding DNA: TGTGCCAGCTCACCCTCAGACAGGGGGCAATCCCTCCACTTT.

This clonotype was observed many times. The rearrangement joins TRBV10-3 to TRBJ2-3; TRBD1 agrees at 8 bases. The CDR3 has 13 amino acids. The germline gives CDR1 ENHRY, CDR2 SYGVKD. V was pared by 10 bases and J by 6 bases, with 9 bases of the junction left unmatched. Here the CDR3 reads CATAGTGPDTQYF. DNA for the CDR3: TGTGCCACCGCCGGGACAGGCCCGGATACGCAGTATTTT.

The chain joins TRBV14 to TRBJ2-6; D gene ambiguous. Germline CDR1 and CDR2: SGHDN and FVKESK. Between the trimmed V and J ends, which lost 1 base and 16 bases, there was a span of 2 bases. The length of the CDR3 is 9 residues. CDR3 in DNA: TGTGCCAGCAGCCAAGGACTGACTTTC. Its protein product is CASSQGLTF.

The rearrangement uses TRBV6-6 and TRBJ2-3; no reliable D call. The germline gives CDR1 MNHNY, CDR2 SVGAGI (reference sequence). The V end lost 6 bases, the J end lost 2 bases, and 12 bases lay between the germline ends. CDR3 length equals 14 residues. In nucleotides, the CDR3 is TGTGCCAGCAGCTCCACAACAGTCACAGATACGCAGTATTTT. Translating it yields CASSSTTVTDTQYF.

In its sample, this clonotype was seen many times. CDR3 coding DNA: TGTGCCAGCAGCTGGCCCAGCGGGAGTTTGCCCGGGGAGCTGTTTTTT. Protein product: CASSWPSGSLPGELFF. This chain links TRBV5-6 with TRBJ2-2; 8 positions agree with TRBD2. The length of the CDR3 is 16 residues. Germline V lookup: CDR1 SGHDT, CDR2 YYEEEE. The V segment lost 3 bases and the J segment 6 bases; nucleotides outside the gene matches: 10.

The gene calls are TRBV7-8 and TRBJ2-6, with 7 bases matching TRBD1. This CDR3 has 17 residues. Germline V gives CDR1 SGHVS, CDR2 FQNEAQ. J was trimmed by 0 bases and V by 5 bases; bases with no gene match: 7. CDR3 in amino acids: CASSIQTGLSGANVLTF. The CDR3 DNA is TGTGCCAGCAGCATTCAGACAGGGCTCTCTGGGGCCAACGTCCTGACTTTC.

A note on this clonotype: One end of the junction does not line up with germline, which may come from a read error. The chain uses TRBV9 and TRBJ2-6; D is perhaps TRBD1 (5 bases). Per the germline V gene, CDR1 is SGDLS and CDR2 is YYNGEE. The CDR3 is 17 amino acids. The CDR3 is CASSEGWGSSGATVLTF. The CDR3 nucleotides read TGTGCCAGCAGCGAGGGGTGGGGTAGCTCTGGGGCCACCGTCCTGACTTTC.

Concerning this clonotype itself: A read error is possible here, since a much larger clone lies one base away. The rearrangement uses TRBV6-6 and TRBJ2-3; D gene uncertain. The V gene lost 5 bases and the J gene lost 6 bases, with 9 bases spanning the gap. CDR3 length: 12 amino acids. The germline gives CDR1 MNHNY, CDR2 SVGAGI (reference sequence). Here the CDR3 DNA reads TGTGCCAGCAGTCAAAACGCGGATACGCAGTATTTT. Its translation is CASSQNADTQYF.

This clonotype was detected many times. The chain recombines TRBV24-1 with TRBJ2-3; perhaps TRBD1 as D (6 bases). Looked up from germline, CDR1 is KGHDR and CDR2 is SFDVKD. The CDR3 contains 16 residues. Deletions cut 4 bases from V and 3 bases from J, with 16 bases between. CDR3 coding DNA: TGTGCCACCAGTGACCGAAAAAGGACAGAGACAGATACGCAGTATTTT. It codes for CATSDRKRTETDTQYF.

In regard to this clonotype: Compared with germline, one end of the junction differs, possibly owing to a read error. V usage is TRBV9 and J usage is TRBJ1-2; D is possibly TRBD1 (6 bases). Germline values: CDR1 SGDLS, CDR2 YYNGEE. CDR3 size: 16 residues. The CDR3 sequence is CASSVARTRGSTGYIF. The CDR3 region has the DNA TGTGCCAGCAGCGTAGCTCGAACCAGGGGCTCAACTGGCTACATCTTC.

For this clonotype: This clone may be a read error of a much larger clone one base away. The rearrangement links TRBV7-2 to TRBJ1-2; no firm D call. The CDR3 is 15 residues long. CDR1 is SGHTA, CDR2 FQGNSA, per germline. CDR3 amino acids: CASSPGRLSNYGYPF. The CDR3 DNA is TGTGCCAGCAGCCCAGGACGGCTATCTAACTATGGCTACCCCTTC. Full variable domain (outside the CDR3, taken from reference TRBV7-2 and TRBJ1-2): GAGVSQSPSNKVTEKGKDVELRCDPISGHTALYWYRQSLGQGLEFLIYFQGNSAPDKSGLPSDRFSAERTGGSVSTLTIQRTQQEDSAVYLCASSPGRLSNYGYPFGSGTRLTVV.

As for this clonotype: A much larger clone lies a single base off, so this may be a read error. The V and J genes are TRBV27 and TRBJ2-7, with D unclear. The J call may be faulty, since TRBJ2-1 better matches the DNA end. Germline V CDR1 and CDR2: MNHEY, SMNVEV (reference sequence). The length of the CDR3 is 13 residues. CDR3 region: CASRPILVSEQFF. The CDR3 coding sequence is TGTGCCAGCAGACCGATTCTAGTCTCCGAGCAGTTCTTC.

This clonotype was detected many times. This chain links TRBV20-1 with TRBJ1-2; 7 bases match TRBD1. The germline V gene encodes CDR1 DFQATT and CDR2 SNEGSKA (reference sequence). V shed 6 bases, J shed 1 base, and the junction held 8 bases outside the gene matches. The CDR3 sequence is 14 residues long. The CDR3 protein is CSATGTEDNYGYTF. CDR3 nucleotide sequence: TGCAGTGCAACCGGGACAGAAGATAACTATGGCTACACCTTC.

This clonotype was found many times. The CDR3 protein is CASSPDRARRGYGYTF. As DNA, the CDR3 is TGCGCCAGCAGCCCGGACAGGGCCCGGAGGGGGTATGGCTACACCTTC. The genes are TRBV5-1 and TRBJ1-2, with 8 bases that match TRBD1. Trimming took 4 bases from V and 5 from J; bases not matched to a gene: 13. Germline CDR1 reads SGHRS; CDR2 reads YFSETQ. The CDR3 sequence is 16 residues long. The entire variable domain, with the rest obtained from reference TRBV5-1 and TRBJ1-2, is as follows: KAGVTQTPRYLIKTRGQQVTLSCSPISGHRSVSWYQQTPGQGLQFLFEYFSETQRNKGNFPGRFSGRQFSNSRSEMNVSTLELGDSALYLCASSPDRARRGYGYTFGSGTRLTVV.

To note about this clonotype: A much larger clone differs by one base, so this may be a read error. The V call is TRBV30, the J call TRBJ2-7; a possible D gene is TRBD2 (6 bases). This CDR3 contains 11 residues. The V end was cut by 5 bases, the J end by 7 bases, with 12 bases between. The germline gives CDR1 GTSNPN, CDR2 SVGIG (reference sequence). The CDR3 region is CAWDQAGEQYF. CDR3 coding DNA: TGTGCCTGGGACCAGGCGGGGGAGCAGTACTTC.

This clonotype was observed at least ten times. This chain uses TRBV20-1 with TRBJ2-1; D is unclear. The germline gives CDR1 DFQATT, CDR2 SNEGSKA (reference sequence). The CDR3 loop spans 13 amino acids. V lost 0 bases, J lost 2 bases, and 5 bases lay in between. This chain's CDR3 is CSARDRTYNEQFF. CDR3 DNA sequence: TGCAGTGCTAGAGATAGGACCTACAATGAGCAGTTCTTC.

This clonotype has a count of ten or more. The V call is TRBV30, the J call TRBJ2-3, with 8 bases fitting TRBD1. Germline CDR1 is GTSNPN and CDR2 is SVGIG (reference sequence). CDR3 length equals 15 residues. V lost 1 base to trimming and J lost 0 bases; unmatched junction nucleotides: 3. The CDR3 coding sequence is TGTGCCTGGAGTGCAGGGGGCGGCAGCACAGATACGCAGTATTTT. This gives the protein CAWSAGGGSTDTQYF.